These 24 T cell receptor beta chains originate from one sample sequenced in a study of T cell changes during pregnancy in multiple sclerosis. Only in-frame clones appear in the TCRdb table, and some are missing; sequencing was by immunoSEQ multiplex PCR. The sample lists around 72,000 clones, around 90% occurring once. Sequenced material: CD4+ T cells from peripheral blood mononuclear cells, taken before pregnancy. Receptor source: a female donor with multiple sclerosis, enrolled in a pregnancy study.

J is TRBJ1-5 and V is TRBV28; no clear D. This CDR3 region has 16 residues. Germline V lookup: CDR1 MDHEN, CDR2 SYDVKM. The ends were cut back, 5 bases at V and 0 bases at J, with 14 bases in the middle. The CDR3 coding sequence is TGTGCCAGCAGTCCCCCATCTCAGTATAGCAATCAGCCCCAGCATTTT. Translation: CASSPPSQYSNQPQHF.

This clone appeared once. Other DNA sequences within the sample encode an identical CDR3. The J gene is TRBJ2-7, the V gene TRBV11-2; D remains unclear. Trimming shortened V by 3 bases and J by 3 bases, and 3 bases separated the two germline ends. The CDR3 sequence is 11 residues long. Germline loops: CDR1 SGHAT, CDR2 FQNNGV. The CDR3 nucleotides are TGTGCCAGCAGCTTTCACTACGAGCAGTACTTC. Protein product: CASSFHYEQYF.

The chain joins TRBV13 to TRBJ2-2; 12 positions match TRBD2. Per the germline V gene, CDR1 is PRHDT and CDR2 is FYEKMQ (reference sequence). The CDR3 runs to 16 residues. V trimming: 5 bases; J trimming: 5 bases; junction bases outside the gene matches: 6. The CDR3 nucleotides read TGTGCCAGCAGCCCGAGGGGACTAGCGGGTACCGGGGAGCTGTTTTTT. Protein product: CASSPRGLAGTGELFF.

The table lists this clone with a count of one. The chain's CDR3 is CASSYKGTGVAYEQYF. CDR3 nucleotides: TGTGCCAGCAGTTACAAGGGGACAGGGGTTGCCTACGAGCAGTACTTC. The rearrangement links TRBV6-5 to TRBJ2-7, with 10 bases fitting TRBD1. Looked up from germline, CDR1 is MNHEY and CDR2 is SVGAGI. This CDR3 has 16 amino acids. V trimming: 2 bases; J trimming: 2 bases; junction bases outside the gene matches: 6.

CDR3 loop: CASSEGGSGELFF. The CDR3 DNA reads TGTGCCAGCAGTGAAGGGGGCTCAGGGGAGCTGTTTTTT. The rearrangement links TRBV6-1 to TRBJ2-2; a possible D gene is TRBD1 (5 bases). Deletions cut 1 base from V and 8 bases from J, with 8 bases between. The germline V gene has CDR1 MNHNS and CDR2 SASEGT. The CDR3 extends over 13 amino acids.

CDR3 amino acids: CASSEMGQGTTEAFF. DNA for the CDR3: TGTGCCAGCAGTGAAATGGGTCAGGGGACCACTGAAGCTTTCTTT. The chain links TRBV2 to TRBJ1-1; tentative D call: TRBD1 (6 bases). The germline V and J ends were trimmed by 2 bases and 4 bases, with 14 bases remaining between them. This CDR3 is built from 15 residues. Germline V gene data show CDR1 as SNHLY and CDR2 as FYNNEI.

This chain links TRBV7-8 with TRBJ2-1, with D possibly TRBD2 on 5 matching bases. V shed 6 bases and J shed 8 bases, with 11 bases lying between them. The CDR3 totals 12 residues. CDR1 SGHVS and CDR2 FQNEAQ come from the germline V gene. CDR3 nucleotides: TGTGCCAGCAGTCTCGGGATATATGAGCAGTTCTTC. Its protein product is CASSLGIYEQFF.

This sequence joins TRBV4-3 and TRBJ2-2; the match to TRBD2 covers 7 bases. Per germline, CDR1 LGHNA and CDR2 YSLEER. V lost 4 bases to trimming and J lost 6 bases; unmatched junction nucleotides: 5. The length of the CDR3 is 14 residues. The DNA of the CDR3 is TGCGCCAGCAGCCCGAGGAGCGGGGCCGGGGAGCTGTTTTTT. Protein sequence: CASSPRSGAGELFF.

CDR3: CASSQIRGCGEAFF. The CDR3 DNA reads TGCGCCAGCAGTCAGATCAGGGGATGTGGGGAAGCTTTCTTT. The chain carries TRBV23-1 and TRBJ1-1; perhaps TRBD1 as D (6 bases). TRBV23-1 falls under the ORF class, with uncertain function. The CDR3 sequence is 14 residues long. V was pared by 3 bases and J by 8 bases, with 16 bases between.

J is TRBJ2-2 and V is TRBV18; D may be TRBD2 (6 bases). CDR3 size: 16 residues. V dropped 2 bases and J dropped 0 bases, with 10 bases sitting between them. Looked up from germline, CDR1 is KGHSH and CDR2 is LQKENI. In DNA, the CDR3 is TGTGCCAGCTCACCAGTCGGGGGACCGAACACCGGGGAGCTGTTTTTT. This encodes CASSPVGGPNTGELFF. Supplemented by reference TRBV18 and TRBJ2-2, the full variable domain reads NAGVMQNPRHLVRRRGQEARLRCSPMKGHSHVYWYRQLPEEGLKFMVYLQKENIIDESGMPKERFSAEFPKEGPSILRIQQVVRGDSAAYFCASSPVGGPNTGELFFGEGSRLTVL.

The V call is TRBV16, the J call TRBJ2-1; 7 bases fit TRBD1. The CDR3 spans 16 residues. Germline lookup yields CDR1 KGHSY and CDR2 FQNENV. Trimming at V came to 3 bases and at J to 2 bases, leaving 7 bases not matched to a gene. The CDR3 sequence: CASSHIDRATYNEQFF. The CDR3 DNA is TGTGCCAGCAGCCATATAGACAGGGCCACCTACAATGAGCAGTTCTTC.

The chain carries TRBV19 and TRBJ2-7, with D possibly matching TRBD1 (5 bases). V lost 5 bases, J lost 2 bases, and 13 bases lay in between. CDR1 LNHDA and CDR2 SQIVND come from the germline V gene (reference sequence). The CDR3 extends over 14 amino acids. CDR3 loop: CASSGTGGAYEQYF. DNA for the CDR3: TGTGCCAGTAGTGGCACAGGTGGGGCCTACGAGCAGTACTTC.

The V and J genes are TRBV2 and TRBJ1-5; 9 bases align to TRBD1. The CDR3 totals 14 residues. In germline, CDR1 is SNHLY, CDR2 FYNNEI. V trimming: 6 bases; J trimming: 7 bases; junction bases outside the gene matches: 7. CDR3 nucleotides: TGTGCCAGCAGCGGACAGGGGCGAAACCAGCCCCAGCATTTT. This encodes CASSGQGRNQPQHF. The complete variable domain, with remaining parts taken from reference TRBV2 and TRBJ1-5, reads EPEVTQTPSHQVTQMGQEVILRCVPISNHLYFYWYRQILGQKVEFLVSFYNNEISEKSEIFDDQFSVERPDGSNFTLKIRSTKLEDSAMYFCASSGQGRNQPQHFGDGTRLSIL.

V is TRBV19 and J is TRBJ2-1, with 10 bases aligning to TRBD2. Trimming cost V 2 bases and J 6 bases; bases outside gene matches: 10. CDR1 and CDR2 from the germline V gene are LNHDA and SQIVND (reference sequence). The CDR3 is made up of 17 amino acids. The CDR3 bases are TGTGCCAGTAGTATAATCGCCCTAGCGGGGGAACGCAATGAGCAGTTCTTC. Encoded protein: CASSIIALAGERNEQFF.

V and J are TRBV18 and TRBJ2-1; D may be TRBD2 (6 bases). V shed 3 bases and J shed 4 bases, with 16 bases lying between them. Germline CDR1 reads KGHSH; CDR2 reads LQKENI. The CDR3 loop spans 16 amino acids. CDR3 sequence reads: CASSPLSGGAYNEQFF. The DNA of the CDR3 is TGTGCCAGCTCACCGTTATCCGGGGGAGCATACAATGAGCAGTTCTTC.

The genes are TRBV6-4 and TRBJ1-2; D gene uncertain. V gave up 6 bases and J gave up 4 bases, with 15 bases separating them. Germline CDR1 is MRHNA and CDR2 is SNTAGT. This CDR3 spans 14 amino acids. CDR3 protein: CASSIEAAGYGYTF. CDR3 nucleotide sequence: TGTGCCAGCAGCATCGAGGCGGCTGGCTATGGCTACACCTTC.

As DNA, the CDR3 is TGTGCCAGCTCACCACCTATGGGGCAGGGGCCCTCCTACGAGCAGTACTTC. Protein: CASSPPMGQGPSYEQYF. The genes are TRBV18 and TRBJ2-7; possible D gene TRBD1, 6 bases. The CDR3 contains 17 residues. The V end lost 0 bases, the J end lost 0 bases, and 15 bases lay between the germline ends. Germline V gene data show CDR1 as KGHSH and CDR2 as LQKENI.

The rearrangement uses TRBV28 and TRBJ1-2; D unclear. The V gene lost 3 bases and the J gene lost 5 bases, with 10 bases spanning the gap. Germline V gene sequence: CDR1 MDHEN, CDR2 SYDVKM. The CDR3 has 13 amino acids. The CDR3, as DNA: TGTGCCAGCAGTTTCTCCCGAGTGTATGGCTACACCTTC. This encodes CASSFSRVYGYTF.

The chain employs TRBV10-3 and TRBJ1-5; 7 positions match TRBD1. The CDR3 runs to 15 residues. Germline lookup yields CDR1 ENHRY and CDR2 SYGVKD. The V segment lost 3 bases and the J segment 1 base; nucleotides outside the gene matches: 3. CDR3 protein: CAISDQGVSNQPQHF. The DNA for the CDR3 is TGTGCCATCAGTGACCAGGGGGTCAGCAATCAGCCCCAGCATTTT.

CDR3 coding DNA: TGTGCCAGCTCACGGACAGGAGCCAGGGAAGGCTACACCTTC. Protein product: CASSRTGAREGYTF. The chain carries TRBV18 and TRBJ1-2, with 7 bases identical to TRBD1. Losses at the gene ends were 4 bases for V and 8 bases for J; bases not matched to a gene: 10. Looked up from germline, CDR1 is KGHSH and CDR2 is LQKENI. The CDR3 is 14 residues long.

The chain links TRBV5-1 to TRBJ1-1, with 8 bases matching TRBD1. Germline loops: CDR1 SGHRS, CDR2 YFSETQ. The V segment lost 4 bases and the J segment 2 bases; nucleotides outside the gene matches: 7. The CDR3 loop spans 15 amino acids. The CDR3 nucleotides read TGCGCCAGCAGCCCCATGGACAGGGATAACACTGAAGCTTTCTTT. The encoded protein is CASSPMDRDNTEAFF.

This chain connects TRBV11-1 to TRBJ2-3, with TRBD1 matching 9 bases. The junction had 9 bases not matched to a gene; V was cut back by 0 bases and J by 2 bases. The CDR3 is 18 amino acids. The germline CDR1 and CDR2 sequences are SGHAT and FQDESV (reference sequence). Written as DNA, the CDR3 is TGTGCCAGCAGCTTAGCGCCTGGGACAGGGCTTACCACAGATACGCAGTATTTT. It encodes CASSLAPGTGLTTDTQYF.

The rearrangement uses TRBV4-3 and TRBJ2-3; 9 bases match TRBD2. Germline V gives CDR1 LGHNA, CDR2 YSLEER. This CDR3 is 15 amino acids long. V shed 2 bases and J 8 bases; nucleotides not matched to a gene: 8. This chain's CDR3 is CASSQRASGELTQYF. The CDR3 coding sequence is TGCGCCAGCAGCCAAAGAGCTAGCGGGGAACTTACGCAGTATTTT.

The chain uses TRBV10-3 and TRBJ2-3; D gene uncertain. Trimming removed 8 bases at V and 1 base at J, with 7 bases between. This CDR3 has 12 amino acids. Germline assignment: CDR1 ENHRY and CDR2 SYGVKD. CDR3 coding DNA: TGTGCCATCCGGTCGGGCACAGATACGCAGTATTTT. This translates into CAIRSGTDTQYF.